This is a list of T cell receptor beta chains from one sample in a study of blood T cell repertoires in COVID-19. Data came from immunoSEQ multiplex PCR; TCRdb stores just in-frame clones and leaves some out. Among some 150,000 clones listed, roughly 83% were seen once. Sequencing input: peripheral blood. The receptors were gathered from a woman aged 60 to 75 with COVID-19, enrolled during active disease. Each CDR3 is given with its conserved first and last residue. D genes are given only for firm matches. Clone size is given for some rows only: seen once, a few or many times, or a class if the clone is expanded.

D	V	size	J	DNA	CDR3
NA	TRBV18	NA	TRBJ1-2	TGTGCCAGTAAGGCAGGGCCTAACTATGGCTACACCTTC	CASKAGPNYGYTF
NA	TRBV2	once	TRBJ1-2	TGTGCCAGCAGTGAATTTTTATTTGAGGGCTACACCTTC	CASSEFLFEGYTF
TRBD2	TRBV10-3	NA	TRBJ2-5	TGTGCCATCAGTAGTGGGGGGGCCCAGTACTTC	CAISSGGAQYF
NA	TRBV25-1	NA	TRBJ1-6	TGTGCCAGCAGTGAATACGGTAATTCACCCCTCCACTTT	CASSEYGNSPLHF
TRBD2	TRBV5-1	NA	TRBJ2-1	TGCGCCAGCAGCTTAGCGGGAGCGTCGCCCAATGAGCAGTTCTTC	CASSLAGASPNEQFF
NA	TRBV5-4	NA	TRBJ2-1	TGTGCCAGCACCCTTCCGACTGGCTCCTACAATGAGCAGTTCTTC	CASTLPTGSYNEQFF
NA	TRBV11-2	NA	TRBJ2-2	TGTGCCAGCAGCTTAGACAGGACCCCCCGCGGGTCCGGGGAGCTGTTTTTT	CASSLDRTPRGSGELFF
NA	TRBV18	once	TRBJ1-1	TGTGCCAGCTCACCAGGTTCCGGGATTACTGAAGCTTTCTTT	CASSPGSGITEAFF
NA	TRBV5-1	NA	TRBJ2-7	TGCGCCAGCAGCTTTCGGTCTTACGAGCAGTACTTC	CASSFRSYEQYF
NA	TRBV3-1/TRBV3-2	NA	TRBJ1-3	TGTGCCAGCAGCCGGAACCAGGGTGGAGCTGGAAACACCATATATTTT	CASSRNQGGAGNTIYF
TRBD1	TRBV11-3	few	TRBJ1-1	TGTGCCAGCAGCTTAAATCAGGGGGCCTTGAGCACTGAAGCTTTCTTT	CASSLNQGALSTEAFF
TRBD1	TRBV6-1	NA	TRBJ1-2	TGTGCCAGCAGTGAAACAGGGGTAGACTATGGCTACACCTTC	CASSETGVDYGYTF
NA	TRBV5-1	NA	TRBJ1-2	TGCGCCAGCAGCGAATATTCCGGGACACCCAGGGGCTACACCTTC	CASSEYSGTPRGYTF
TRBD1	TRBV5-5	NA	TRBJ1-2	TGTGCCAGCGTCTATGGACAGGGGGCGCGATTTGGCTACACCTTC	CASVYGQGARFGYTF
TRBD2	TRBV18	NA	TRBJ2-1	TGTGCCAGCTCACCAGGGGAGGGAGTACAAAATGAGCAGTTCTTC	CASSPGEGVQNEQFF
NA	TRBV18	NA	TRBJ1-2	TGTGCCAGCTCAAAACAGGGTTCCTATGGCTACACCTTC	CASSKQGSYGYTF
TRBD1	TRBV6-5	NA	TRBJ2-1	TGTGCCAGCAGTTTCCTCACAGGGGGCTCCTACAATGAGCAGTTCTTC	CASSFLTGGSYNEQFF
NA	TRBV6-1	few	TRBJ1-2	TGTGCCAGCAGTGAAGCGCTCAGCTATGGCTACACCTTC	CASSEALSYGYTF
TRBD1	TRBV25-1	NA	TRBJ2-7	TGTGCCAGCAGTGGGAGGTCAGGGGGTGACTACGAGCAGTACTTC	CASSGRSGGDYEQYF
NA	TRBV21-1	NA	TRBJ1-1	TGTGCCAGCAGCAAAGGTGTGACAGTACGTGAAGCTTTCTTT	CASSKGVTVREAFF
NA	TRBV18	NA	TRBJ1-1	TGTGCCAGCTCACCACCCGAGGGGAGGAGCACTGAAGCTTTCTTT	CASSPPEGRSTEAFF
NA	TRBV9	NA	TRBJ1-6	TGTGCCCCCAAGACGGAGTTTCAGTCACCCCTCCACTTT	CAPKTEFQSPLHF